The 24 T cell receptor beta chains presented below share a single source sample, sequenced in a study of blood T cell repertoires in COVID-19 (dated by TCRdb to about 2020). The library was obtained by the immunoSEQ multiplex PCR assay. TCRdb retrieved this table from immuneACCESS and kept in-frame rearrangements only. Not all clones are present; in checked studies, unresolved V genes account for under half, and no reason is known for the remainder. Here the sample has about 250,000 clones; around 90% occur a single time. The ten largest clonotypes hold about 2.5% of the sample. What was sequenced was PBMCs or T cells enriched from blood (not recorded which). These receptor sequences come from a woman under 40 with acute COVID-19.

The V and J genes are TRBV5-5 and TRBJ2-3, with a tentative D call TRBD1 (5 bases). Germline loops: CDR1 SGHKS, CDR2 YYEKEE (reference sequence). With 3 bases removed from V and 6 bases from J, the gap between germline ends came to 14 bases. The CDR3 is 14 amino acids. CDR3 region: CASSSWPQGDTQYF. As DNA, the CDR3 is TGTGCCAGCAGCTCGTGGCCCCAGGGTGATACGCAGTATTTT.

The chain employs TRBV15 and TRBJ2-5; 9 bases match TRBD1. Trimming cost V 5 bases and J 5 bases; bases outside gene matches: 12. The CDR3 is made up of 16 amino acids. From germline, CDR1 is LNHNV and CDR2 YYDKDF (reference sequence). The CDR3 reads CATSGLRDREGETQYF. Written as DNA, the CDR3 is TGTGCCACCAGCGGACTCCGGGACAGGGAAGGGGAGACCCAGTACTTC.

V and J are TRBV5-1 and TRBJ2-7, with 8 bases identical to TRBD1. The germline V gene encodes CDR1 SGHRS and CDR2 YFSETQ. V shed 0 bases, J shed 3 bases, and the junction held 8 bases outside the gene matches. The CDR3 has 16 amino acids. The DNA for the CDR3 is TGCGCCAGCAGCTTGGAGGCGGCAGGGGGCAACTACGAGCAGTACTTC. This codes for CASSLEAAGGNYEQYF.

The rearrangement links TRBV30 to TRBJ1-6; D unclear. Looked up from germline, CDR1 is GTSNPN and CDR2 is SVGIG (reference sequence). Deletions cut 1 base from V and 7 bases from J, with 8 bases between. The CDR3 spans 13 residues. In DNA form, the CDR3 reads TGTGCCTGGAGTGCTGGGGAGAATTCACCCCTCCACTTT. This translates into CAWSAGENSPLHF. Full variable domain (rest looked up from reference TRBV30 and TRBJ1-6): SQTIHQWPATLVQPVGSPLSLECTVEGTSNPNLYWYRQAAGRGLQLLFYSVGIGQISSEVPQNLSASRPQDRQFILSSKKLLLSDSGFYLCAWSAGENSPLHFGNGTRLTVT.

The chain couples TRBV5-6 to TRBJ1-4, with TRBD1 as a possible D gene (5 bases). The CDR3 has 15 amino acids. Germline assignment: CDR1 SGHDT and CDR2 YYEEEE. V lost 5 bases and J 7 bases, leaving 18 bases between the germline ends. The CDR3 DNA sequence: TGTGCCAGCAGGTCCGTGGGACTAACCGGTGAAAAACTGTTTTTT. Its protein is CASRSVGLTGEKLFF.

In this sample, this clone turned up many times. CDR3 DNA sequence: TGTGCCAGCAGCCCTAAGGGGCCAGGGTTTGGGAATCAGCCCCAGCATTTT. It specifies CASSPKGPGFGNQPQHF. The V gene is TRBV27, the J gene TRBJ1-5, with D tentatively TRBD1 (5 bases). The CDR3 is made up of 17 amino acids. Trimming stripped 6 bases from V and 4 bases from J, with 22 bases between. The germline gives CDR1 MNHEY, CDR2 SMNVEV (reference sequence).

The V gene is TRBV11-2, the J gene TRBJ2-3; D gene uncertain. V was cut by 4 bases and J by 0 bases, with 8 bases left in between. There are 14 residues in the CDR3. Germline values: CDR1 SGHAT, CDR2 FQNNGV. The CDR3 DNA is TGTGCCAGCAGCTACCGAGCTAGCACAGATACGCAGTATTTT. Translated, it gives CASSYRASTDTQYF.

The chain carries TRBV9 and TRBJ1-6, with 8 positions matching TRBD1. The CDR3 extends over 14 amino acids. Germline V gene data show CDR1 as SGDLS and CDR2 as YYNGEE. The V gene end was trimmed by 3 bases and the J gene end by 8 bases; junction bases not matched to a gene: 4. CDR3 protein: CASSGKGQDSPLHF. The DNA of the CDR3 is TGTGCCAGCAGCGGGAAGGGACAGGATTCACCCCTCCACTTT.

This sequence joins TRBV5-1 and TRBJ2-5; TRBD1 aligns across 10 bases. Germline V lookup: CDR1 SGHRS, CDR2 YFSETQ. This CDR3 spans 15 amino acids. J gave up 5 bases and V 0 bases, and 4 bases lay outside the gene matches. The CDR3 bases are TGCGCCAGCAGCTTGGCGGGGACAGGGGAGGAGACCCAGTACTTC. Translating gives CASSLAGTGEETQYF.

The rearrangement links TRBV7-9 to TRBJ1-6; 8 nucleotides agree with TRBD1. The ends lost 5 bases at V and 7 bases at J; junction bases unmatched: 4. Germline V CDR1 and CDR2: SEHNR, FQNEAQ (reference sequence). The CDR3 runs 14 residues. CDR3 nucleotides: TGTGCCAGCAGCGACAGGGGTCGGAATTCACCCCTCCACTTT. Translation gives CASSDRGRNSPLHF.

The chain uses TRBV7-2 and TRBJ1-5; D remains unclear. The CDR3 covers 12 residues. Trimming took 2 bases from V and 10 from J, leaving 9 bases between them. Germline CDR1 is SGHTA and CDR2 is FQGNSA. The CDR3, as DNA: TGTGCCAGCAGCTTAAATTACAGACCCCAGCATTTT. Translated: CASSLNYRPQHF.

The V and J genes are TRBV4-1 and TRBJ2-1, with 11 bases lining up with TRBD2. V shed 0 bases and J 11 bases; nucleotides not matched to a gene: 9. Germline V gene data show CDR1 as MGHRA and CDR2 as YSYEKL. The length of the CDR3 is 16 residues. CDR3 sequence: CASSQETGLAAPKQFF. The CDR3 bases are TGCGCCAGCAGCCAAGAGACGGGACTAGCGGCCCCTAAGCAGTTCTTC.

J is TRBJ2-3 and V is TRBV19; 13 bases align to TRBD2. Unmatched junction bases numbered 4, after V lost 5 bases and J lost 2 bases. This CDR3 has 16 residues. Germline V lookup: CDR1 LNHDA, CDR2 SQIVND (reference sequence). The CDR3 is CASSGGLAGPTDTQYF. CDR3 coding DNA: TGTGCCAGTAGTGGGGGACTAGCGGGGCCCACAGATACGCAGTATTTT. The variable domain in full, with the rest retrieved from reference TRBV19 and TRBJ2-3, is DGGITQSPKYLFRKEGQNVTLSCEQNLNHDAMYWYRQDPGQGLRLIYYSQIVNDFQKGDIAEGYSVSREKKESFPLTVTSAQKNPTAFYLCASSGGLAGPTDTQYFGPGTRLTVL.

This clone was found a few times. The chain employs TRBV3-1 (or the pseudogene TRBV3-2) and TRBJ1-6; 10 bases agree with TRBD1. CDR1 and CDR2 from the germline V gene are LGHDT and YNNKEL (reference sequence). The CDR3 has 19 residues. The ends lost 4 bases at V and 1 base at J; junction bases unmatched: 10. CDR3: CASSPPGTGVQSYNSPLHF. The CDR3 DNA is TGTGCCAGCAGCCCACCCGGGACAGGGGTTCAGTCCTATAATTCACCCCTCCACTTT.

The chain uses TRBV6-5 and TRBJ1-3; D is undetermined. Trimming took 4 bases from V and 0 from J, leaving 10 bases between them. Germline CDR1 MNHEY, CDR2 SVGAGI. CDR3 length equals 15 residues. The CDR3 bases are TGTGCCAGCAGTTCCGGAGACCTCTCTGGAAACACCATATATTTT. Protein sequence: CASSSGDLSGNTIYF.

V usage is TRBV5-8 and J usage is TRBJ1-1, with D maybe TRBD1 (5 bases). Germline-derived CDR1 and CDR2 are SGHTS and YDEGEE. The CDR3 is 13 residues long. V lost 2 bases to trimming and J lost 4 bases, with 9 bases between them. The CDR3 region is CASSFREGTEAFF. As DNA, the CDR3 is TGTGCCAGCAGCTTCAGGGAGGGCACTGAAGCTTTCTTT.

The chain has TRBV12-3 or TRBV12-4 and TRBJ1-1; D unclear. The length of the CDR3 is 13 residues. The V gene lost 3 bases and the J gene lost 2 bases, with 7 bases spanning the gap. Here the CDR3 DNA reads TGTGCCAGCAGTTTTGAGGGAAACACTGAAGCTTTCTTT. It encodes CASSFEGNTEAFF.

The J gene is TRBJ1-5, the V gene TRBV2; D gene ambiguous. CDR3 length equals 16 residues. CDR1 is SNHLY and CDR2 is FYNNEI in the germline V gene. V lost 5 bases, J lost 0 bases, and 14 bases lay in between. The CDR3 DNA sequence: TGTGCCAGCAGTCCTCCTGGCGGAATTAGCAATCAGCCCCAGCATTTT. Amino acids: CASSPPGGISNQPQHF.

The chain couples TRBV2 to TRBJ2-7; D is possibly TRBD2 (6 bases). With 6 bases removed from V and 0 bases from J, the gap between germline ends came to 9 bases. The CDR3 loop spans 13 amino acids. Germline V gives CDR1 SNHLY, CDR2 FYNNEI. This chain's CDR3 is CASSADYSYEQYF. CDR3 nucleotide sequence: TGTGCCAGCAGCGCGGACTACTCCTACGAGCAGTACTTC.

This chain joins TRBV6-2 or TRBV6-3 and TRBJ2-5, with TRBD1 matching 7 bases. Germline loops: CDR1 MNHEY, CDR2 SVGEGT. J lost 2 bases, V lost 2 bases, and 5 bases had no gene match. The CDR3 extends over 15 amino acids. This CDR3 is CASSYRDSLQETQYF. CDR3 nucleotide sequence: TGTGCCAGCAGTTACAGGGACAGCCTACAAGAGACCCAGTACTTC.

V gene TRBV5-5 combines with J gene TRBJ2-7; D call uncertain. V was trimmed by 3 bases and J by 4 bases, leaving 17 bases between them. The CDR3 runs 15 residues. The germline gives CDR1 SGHKS, CDR2 YYEKEE (reference sequence). CDR3 nucleotide sequence: TGTGCCAGCAGCTCAGCCTCTCTAGTTGCGTACGAGCAGTACTTC. As protein: CASSSASLVAYEQYF.

This chain connects TRBV12-3 or TRBV12-4 to TRBJ2-7, with D possibly being TRBD1 (6 bases). Deletions cut 6 bases from V and 5 bases from J, with 11 bases between. The CDR3 loop spans 12 amino acids. For the CDR3, the DNA is TGTGCCAGCAGCCCGGACAGAAACGAGCAGTACTTC. Amino acids: CASSPDRNEQYF.

CDR3 protein: CASIPRGEEGYTF. The CDR3 DNA sequence: TGTGCCAGTATCCCGCGGGGAGAGGAGGGCTACACCTTC. The rearrangement links TRBV19 to TRBJ1-2, with D hard to call. This CDR3 has 13 residues. Deletions cut 7 bases from V and 8 bases from J, with 17 bases between. CDR1 is LNHDA, CDR2 SQIVND, per germline (reference sequence). Supplemented by reference TRBV19 and TRBJ1-2, the full variable domain reads DGGITQSPKYLFRKEGQNVTLSCEQNLNHDAMYWYRQDPGQGLRLIYYSQIVNDFQKGDIAEGYSVSREKKESFPLTVTSAQKNPTAFYLCASIPRGEEGYTFGSGTRLTVV.

V usage is TRBV7-9 and J usage is TRBJ2-1; 11 bases map to TRBD2. CDR1 and CDR2 (germline): SEHNR, FQNEAQ (reference sequence). The ends lost 4 bases at V and 4 bases at J; junction bases unmatched: 6. The CDR3 is 16 residues long. The CDR3 DNA follows: TGTGCCAGCAGCTCGCTACTAGCGGGGGTGTACAATGAGCAGTTCTTC. Translating gives CASSSLLAGVYNEQFF.